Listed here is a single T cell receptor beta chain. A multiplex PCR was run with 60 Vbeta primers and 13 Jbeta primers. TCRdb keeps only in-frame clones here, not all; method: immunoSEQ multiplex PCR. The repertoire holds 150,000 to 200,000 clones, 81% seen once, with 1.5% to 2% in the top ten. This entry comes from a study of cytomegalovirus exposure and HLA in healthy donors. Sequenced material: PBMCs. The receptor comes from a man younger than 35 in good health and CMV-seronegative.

The CDR3 DNA follows: TGTGCCATCACTAGCGGGTACACAGATACGCAGTATTTT. It codes for CAITSGYTDTQYF. This chain joins TRBV10-3 and TRBJ2-3; 8 nucleotides align to TRBD2. The length of the CDR3 is 13 residues. Germline V CDR1 and CDR2: ENHRY, SYGVKD. V shed 7 bases, J shed 2 bases, and the junction held 2 bases outside the gene matches.